The 28 T cell receptor beta chains presented below share a single source sample, sequenced in a study of vaccination and CD4 T cells after COVID-19. With the Oncomine TCR Beta short-read assay, DNA from cultured CD4+ T cells was sequenced. One entry per CDR3 protein, called by TCRdb with MiXCR from the PCR reads. Of 13,000 or so distinct CDR3 sequences in the sample, over 45% were seen once. Their recognized antigens are unknown. Treatment indicated: roughly nine-day PBMC culture with coronavirus spike peptide pools or control peptides (ViraFEST assay). Source material: CD4+ T cells from blood, cultured in vitro. Receptors were obtained from a human donor who had recovered from COVID-19.

The chain is built from TRBV4-1 and TRBJ2-7, with 12 bases fitting TRBD1. Germline trimming cut 4 bases from V and 6 bases from J; bases unmatched to any gene: 10. CDR3 length equals 16 residues. Germline V CDR1 and CDR2: MGHRA, YSYEKL. CDR3: CASSRVGDRGLIEQYF. The CDR3 coding sequence is TGCGCCAGCAGCCGCGTGGGGGACAGGGGGCTTATCGAGCAGTACTTC.

CDR3 loop: CASTRNSYEQYF. CDR3 sequence (DNA): TGTGCCAGCACCAGAAACTCCTACGAGCAGTACTTC. V and J are TRBV2 and TRBJ2-7; D is unclear. Germline V lookup: CDR1 SNHLY, CDR2 FYNNEI. CDR3 length equals 12 residues. With 7 bases removed from V and 0 bases from J, the gap between germline ends came to 7 bases. The full variable domain, with the rest looked up from reference TRBV2 and TRBJ2-7, is EPEVTQTPSHQVTQMGQEVILRCVPISNHLYFYWYRQILGQKVEFLVSFYNNEISEKSEIFDDQFSVERPDGSNFTLKIRSTKLEDSAMYFCASTRNSYEQYFGPGTRLTVT.

This clonotype is a singleton in its sample. This rearrangement joins TRBV6-1 to TRBJ1-1; no reliable D call. This CDR3 has 12 residues. V was clipped by 8 bases and J by 0 bases, with 7 bases between them. Germline V gene lookup returns CDR1 MNHNS and CDR2 SASEGT. The CDR3 here is CASSEVNTEAFF. In DNA form, the CDR3 reads TGTGCCAGCTCCGAGGTGAACACTGAAGCTTTCTTT.

The chain is built from TRBV11-2 and TRBJ1-6, with unresolved D. The length of the CDR3 is 17 residues. Germline V gene sequence: CDR1 SGHAT, CDR2 FQNNGV. V was trimmed by 4 bases and J by 2 bases, leaving 15 bases between them. CDR3 region: CASSSVRGRTYNSPLHF. The CDR3 bases are TGTGCCAGCAGCTCCGTTCGAGGGCGGACCTATAATTCACCCCTCCACTTT.

The CDR3 coding sequence is TGTGCCACCAGCAGAGGAGGGGGAGCAACTAATGAAAAACTGTTTTTT. The encoded protein is CATSRGGGATNEKLFF. The V call is TRBV15, the J call TRBJ1-4, with a possible D match to TRBD1 (6 bases). V lost 1 base and J 0 bases, leaving 9 bases between the germline ends. Germline assignment: CDR1 LNHNV and CDR2 YYDKDF (reference sequence). This CDR3 region has 16 residues.

The chain combines TRBV7-2 with TRBJ2-5; D is uncertain. The CDR3 loop spans 13 amino acids. Germline V lookup: CDR1 SGHTA, CDR2 FQGNSA. V lost 1 base and J 6 bases, leaving 9 bases between the germline ends. The CDR3 loop is CASSLEALQTQYF. The CDR3 nucleotides read TGTGCCAGCAGCTTAGAGGCCCTGCAGACCCAGTACTTC.

V is TRBV20-1 and J is TRBJ1-1; D is undetermined. Germline CDR1 DFQATT, CDR2 SNEGSKA (reference sequence). The length of the CDR3 is 13 residues. Between the trimmed V and J ends, which lost 1 base and 5 bases, there was a span of 11 bases. CDR3 coding DNA: TGCAGTGCTAGAGTTACGGCGCGGACTGAAGCTTTCTTT. Encoded protein: CSARVTARTEAFF.

This chain joins TRBV4-2 and TRBJ1-5, with TRBD1 matching 7 bases. The CDR3 totals 16 residues. The V gene end was trimmed by 0 bases and the J gene end by 2 bases; junction bases not matched to a gene: 4. Germline V lookup: CDR1 LGHNA, CDR2 YNFKEQ. CDR3: CASSQDQTGGNQPQHF. For the CDR3, the DNA is TGTGCCAGCAGCCAAGATCAAACAGGGGGCAATCAGCCCCAGCATTTT.

The V and J genes are TRBV15 and TRBJ1-5; no reliable D call. This CDR3 has 14 amino acids. Germline lookup yields CDR1 LNHNV and CDR2 YYDKDF (reference sequence). V lost 0 bases and J lost 2, with 5 bases in between. The CDR3, as DNA: TGTGCCACCAGCAGAGAGGGTGGCAATCAGCCCCAGCATTTT. Translation gives CATSREGGNQPQHF.

This clonotype was seen a few times. The chain couples TRBV27 to TRBJ1-6; tentatively, D is TRBD1 (6 bases). V was pared by 4 bases and J by 8 bases, with 12 bases between. The CDR3 has 14 amino acids. The germline CDR1 and CDR2 sequences are MNHEY and SMNVEV (reference sequence). Written as DNA, the CDR3 is TGTGCCAGCAGTTCGTGGCAGGGGTATTCACCCCTCCACTTT. It is translated as CASSSWQGYSPLHF.

This clonotype was recorded only once. The J gene is TRBJ2-7, the V gene TRBV18; D might be TRBD1 (6 bases). V dropped 4 bases and J dropped 7 bases, with 17 bases sitting between them. The CDR3 has 14 residues. Germline loops: CDR1 KGHSH, CDR2 LQKENI. The DNA for the CDR3 is TGTGCCAGCTCACAGGGGGACCTCCCTTGGGAGCAGTACTTC. Translating it yields CASSQGDLPWEQYF.

The chain combines TRBV6-5 with TRBJ2-7; 10 nucleotides agree with TRBD1. The CDR3 covers 14 residues. Germline CDR1 and CDR2: MNHEY and SVGAGI. V was pared by 4 bases and J by 9 bases, with 9 bases of the junction left unmatched. The CDR3 DNA reads as TGTGCCAGCAGTTCTGGGACAGGGGTGTTCGGGCAGTACTTC. Translation: CASSSGTGVFGQYF.

The rearrangement joins TRBV6-2 or TRBV6-3 to TRBJ1-6; unclear D gene. Trimming took 9 bases from V and 5 from J, leaving 17 bases between them. This CDR3 contains 15 residues. Germline V lookup: CDR1 MNHEY, CDR2 SVGEGT. In DNA form, the CDR3 reads TGTGCCAGTCGGGCCCCGACGGTACATAATTCACCCCTCCACTTT. Protein product: CASRAPTVHNSPLHF.

V is TRBV12-5 and J is TRBJ2-1; D is undetermined. V gave up 1 base and J gave up 8 bases, with 9 bases separating them. Germline V CDR1 and CDR2: LGHNT, FRNRAP. CDR3 length: 13 amino acids. The CDR3 region has the DNA TGTGCTAGTGGTTTGGGGCAGATGGATGAGCAGTTCTTC. As protein: CASGLGQMDEQFF. The variable domain in full, completed from reference TRBV12-5 and TRBJ2-1, reads DARVTQTPRHKVTEMGQEVTMRCQPILGHNTVFWYRQTMMQGLELLAYFRNRAPLDDSGMPKDRFSAEMPDATLATLKIQPSEPRDSAVYFCASGLGQMDEQFFGPGTRLTVL.

This clonotype has only a few counts. This chain uses TRBV20-1 with TRBJ1-5; unclear D gene. The germline CDR1 and CDR2 sequences are DFQATT and SNEGSKA (reference sequence). V was pared by 0 bases and J by 7 bases, with 16 bases between. The CDR3 loop spans 15 amino acids. The CDR3 here is CSARDPLAVRQPQHF. The CDR3 region has the DNA TGCAGTGCTAGAGATCCTCTGGCAGTTCGACAGCCCCAGCATTTT.

DNA for the CDR3: TGTGCCAGCAGCCCCGGACGAGGACGTCGGGGCTACACCTTC. It translates to CASSPGRGRRGYTF. The chain is built from TRBV5-6 and TRBJ1-2; D not certain. The V gene lost 4 bases and the J gene lost 8 bases, with 18 bases spanning the gap. The germline CDR1 and CDR2 sequences are SGHDT and YYEEEE. The CDR3 extends over 14 amino acids. The variable domain in full, completed from reference TRBV5-6 and TRBJ1-2, reads DAGVTQSPTHLIKTRGQQVTLRCSPKSGHDTVSWYQQALGQGPQFIFQYYEEEERQRGNFPDRFSGHQFPNYSSELNVNALLLGDSALYLCASSPGRGRRGYTFGSGTRLTVV.

This clonotype was counted only a few times. V usage is TRBV19 and J usage is TRBJ2-2; tentative D call: TRBD2 (6 bases). V lost 9 bases and J lost 2, with 13 bases in between. The CDR3 is 14 amino acids. CDR1 and CDR2 from the germline V gene are LNHDA and SQIVND (reference sequence). The CDR3 region has the DNA TGTGCCAGGAGGGACTCCACCAACACCGGGGAGCTGTTTTTT. Translating gives CARRDSTNTGELFF.

The table lists this clonotype with a few counts. The chain employs TRBV6-1 and TRBJ1-5; D unclear. The germline V and J ends were trimmed by 6 bases and 5 bases, with 11 bases remaining between them. This CDR3 is built from 13 residues. Germline values: CDR1 MNHNS, CDR2 SASEGT. For the CDR3, the DNA is TGTGCCAGCAGCCCACGGCAGGATCAGCCCCAGCATTTT. It is translated as CASSPRQDQPQHF.

This chain connects TRBV12-3 or TRBV12-4 to TRBJ2-7, with 7 bases aligning to TRBD2. This CDR3 has 12 amino acids. V shed 10 bases, J shed 2 bases, and the junction held 5 bases outside the gene matches. The CDR3 nucleotides read TGTGCCACTTCTAGCGGCCCCTACGAGCAGTACTTC. Translation gives CATSSGPYEQYF.

V and J are TRBV5-6 and TRBJ1-3; 8 bases agree with TRBD1. The CDR3 runs 15 residues. Germline CDR1 is SGHDT and CDR2 is YYEEEE. Trimming removed 4 bases from V and 2 bases from J; junction bases left unmatched: 5. The CDR3 DNA is TGTGCCAGCAGCGGAAGGACAGGGACTGGAAACACCATATATTTT. It codes for CASSGRTGTGNTIYF.

The chain has TRBV7-2 and TRBJ2-2; no clear D gene. The V and J ends lost 1 base and 5 bases respectively, with 11 bases between them. The length of the CDR3 is 15 residues. CDR1 and CDR2 (germline): SGHTA, FQGNSA. The CDR3 loop is CASSLDPLGTGELFF. The CDR3 bases are TGTGCCAGCAGCTTAGACCCCCTAGGGACCGGGGAGCTGTTTTTT.

CDR3 DNA: TGTGCCAGCAGCTCTCGGTCAAAGGGGTACACTGAAGCTTTCTTT. Translated: CASSSRSKGYTEAFF. This chain joins TRBV7-9 and TRBJ1-1; a weak D match, TRBD1 (5 bases). Germline V CDR1 and CDR2: SEHNR, FQNEAQ (reference sequence). V lost 4 bases and J 3 bases, leaving 15 bases between the germline ends. The CDR3 sequence is 15 residues long.

This chain uses TRBV6-1 with TRBJ1-6, with no clear D. Germline CDR1 MNHNS, CDR2 SASEGT. This CDR3 contains 17 residues. V was shortened by 6 bases and J by 1 base, with 16 bases between the two germline ends. The DNA of the CDR3 is TGTGCCAGCAGATCCCTCCGTTTTGGGTCCTATAATTCACCCCTCCACTTT. This translates into CASRSLRFGSYNSPLHF.

A single count supports this clonotype. The rearrangement links TRBV6-1 to TRBJ1-2; a possible D gene is TRBD1 (6 bases). There are 14 residues in the CDR3. Trimming took 6 bases from V and 7 from J, leaving 18 bases between them. CDR1 is MNHNS, CDR2 SASEGT, per germline. CDR3 DNA: TGTGCCAGCAGACAGGGACCCGCGGATGGTGGCTACACCTTC. Amino acid sequence: CASRQGPADGGYTF.

J is TRBJ2-5 and V is TRBV7-2, with 11 nucleotides matching TRBD2. In germline, CDR1 is SGHTA, CDR2 FQGNSA. J was trimmed by 1 base and V by 2 bases; bases with no gene match: 9. The CDR3 totals 18 residues. CDR3 DNA: TGTGCCAGCAGCTTACGGCTAGCGGGGGGATTGGGCCAAGAGACCCAGTACTTC. Its translation is CASSLRLAGGLGQETQYF.

This chain connects TRBV30 to TRBJ1-1; D call uncertain. The germline V gene has CDR1 GTSNPN and CDR2 SVGIG (reference sequence). The CDR3 is made up of 15 amino acids. V dropped 0 bases and J dropped 0 bases, with 11 bases sitting between them. The CDR3 reads CAWSVRAGLNTEAFF. The CDR3 region has the DNA TGTGCCTGGAGTGTAAGGGCAGGCCTGAACACTGAAGCTTTCTTT.

This clonotype was found once. V is TRBV11-2 and J is TRBJ1-4; D is perhaps TRBD1 (5 bases). Germline V gives CDR1 SGHAT, CDR2 FQNNGV. V was trimmed by 2 bases and J by 0 bases, leaving 7 bases between them. The CDR3 totals 15 residues. CDR3 sequence reads: CASSLRGATNEKLFF. Written as DNA, the CDR3 is TGTGCCAGCAGCTTAAGGGGCGCAACTAATGAAAAACTGTTTTTT.

V gene TRBV28 combines with J gene TRBJ1-5, with 10 bases fitting TRBD1. CDR3 length: 15 amino acids. Germline V gives CDR1 MDHEN, CDR2 SYDVKM. V gave up 6 bases and J gave up 3 bases; unmatched junction bases: 5. The CDR3 loop is CASRGQGSYNQPQHF. As DNA, the CDR3 is TGTGCCAGCAGGGGACAGGGGTCTTACAATCAGCCCCAGCATTTT.